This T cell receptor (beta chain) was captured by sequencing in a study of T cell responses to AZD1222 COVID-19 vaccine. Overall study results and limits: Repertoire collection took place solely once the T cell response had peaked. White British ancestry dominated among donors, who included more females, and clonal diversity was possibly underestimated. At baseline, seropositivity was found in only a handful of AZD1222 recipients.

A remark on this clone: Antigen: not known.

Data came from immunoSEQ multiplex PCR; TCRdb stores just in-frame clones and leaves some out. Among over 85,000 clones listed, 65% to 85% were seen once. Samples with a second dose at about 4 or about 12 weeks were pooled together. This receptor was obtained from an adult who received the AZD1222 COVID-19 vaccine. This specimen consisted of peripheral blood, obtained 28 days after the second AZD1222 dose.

CDR3 DNA sequence: TGTGCCAGCAGTTTACCGGACAGTTCCGAAGCTTTCTTT. Its translation: CASSLPDSSEAFF. The J gene is TRBJ1-1, the V gene TRBV28, with D possibly being TRBD1 (6 bases). This CDR3 has 13 residues. Trimming stripped 2 bases from V and 8 bases from J, with 12 bases between. Germline CDR1 and CDR2: MDHEN and SYDVKM.